This T cell receptor beta chain was documented in a study of graft-versus-host responses after intestinal transplantation (dated by TCRdb to 2020 to 2023). Study-wide context: The transplants that recipients received were multivisceral, liver-intestinal, or isolated intestinal. Every recipient was given anti-thymocyte globulin induction, then maintenance tacrolimus and steroids for approximately 3 years. Bulk TCR-beta CDR3 sequencing was used to track graft-versus-host and host-versus-graft alloreactive T cell clones in the graft, circulation and bone marrow after intestinal transplantation. To identify alloreactive clones, pre-transplant mixed lymphocyte reaction products were sequenced and compared with unstimulated pre-transplant donor and recipient T cells. The cohort enrolled about two dozen intestinal transplant recipients including one retransplant, and a few patients lacking pretransplant specimens were excluded. Donor T cell macrochimerism was defined as a peak of at least 4% donor T cells among recipient peripheral blood mononuclear cells. Rather than going through the commercial service, samples from three later patients were sequenced in-house on an Illumina MiSeq and processed with MiXCR. General conclusions and limits of the study: Early after transplant, peak levels of circulating GvH clones were associated with declines in HvG clones. Conclusions were limited by the relatively low number and heterogeneity of intestinal transplant patients. In the allografts of patients with donor T cell macrochimerism, GvH to HvG T cell clonal ratios were high. GvH clones turned up in recipient bone marrow, with some appearing earlier in ileal mucosa or blood, a pattern consistent with an intestinal mucosal origin.

There are 16 amino acids in the CDR3, from cysteine to phenylalanine inclusive. The entry retains the CDR3 DNA only, 48 bases that are in frame from base 1. The trim is 0 bases for V and 4 bases for J, with a gap of 11 bases between the germline ends. In the germline V gene (reference sequence), CDR1 corresponds to SGHNT and CDR2 to YYREEE. Turning to this clone: Its antigen is currently not known. No base qualities exist here, and no much larger clone lies one base off it.

The time point label of this sample denotes: cells obtained before transplantation from donor or recipient. CD3+CD4+ and CD3+CD8+ populations were FACS-sorted from unstimulated pre-transplant donor and recipient cells taken from spleen or lymph nodes. Library construction relied on the immunoSEQ multiplex PCR assay. In most patients, genomic DNA was isolated using the Qiagen DNeasy Blood and Tissue Kit and sent frozen to Adaptive Biotechnologies for TCR sequencing. For most patients, genomic DNA was subjected to high-throughput TCR-beta CDR3 sequencing by Adaptive Biotechnologies. The study's processing was this. Adaptive's ImmunoSEQ software supplied the TCR sequencing data for about 18 patients, while MiXCR and VDJtools were used to process a few other patients. To correct CD4 versus CD8 sorting errors, sequences present in both subsets at a frequency ratio below 5:1 were removed. CDR3 nucleotide sequences shared between donor and recipient were removed because their origin could not be assigned. To count as alloreactive, a clone needed at least 2-fold expansion over unstimulated cells and a minimum CFSE-low frequency of 0.002% (template counts) or 0.001% (read counts). Clones were considered mappable if detected in sequenced pre-transplant spleen, lymph node, or MLR CFSE-low populations of the donor or recipient. The cumulative frequency of alloreactive clones was calculated as a percentage of all sequences, weighted by copy number. TCRdb obtained this table from immuneACCESS and retained in-frame rearrangements with V and J assigned. These tables miss some clones; where compared with another copy, unresolved V genes account for less than half of the shortfall, and the remainder is unexplained. V, J and clone size reflect that table, while D and trimming were determined from the DNA. For this sample the table gives nearly 90,000 clones, of which about four fifths were detected only once. Together, the top ten hold approximately 17% of the sample.

The receptor chain draws on TRBV5-4 and TRBJ1-6; a tentative D call is TRBD1 (5 bases match). Sequencing was performed on unstimulated CD8+ T cells sorted from spleen or lymph node cells, taken before intestinal transplant. The origin of this receptor is a human donor who received an intestinal transplant. The CDR3 reads CASSLAVGEYNSPLHF. The DNA reads as follows: TGTGCCAGCAGCTTGGCGGTGGGGGAATATAATTCACCCCTCCACTTT.